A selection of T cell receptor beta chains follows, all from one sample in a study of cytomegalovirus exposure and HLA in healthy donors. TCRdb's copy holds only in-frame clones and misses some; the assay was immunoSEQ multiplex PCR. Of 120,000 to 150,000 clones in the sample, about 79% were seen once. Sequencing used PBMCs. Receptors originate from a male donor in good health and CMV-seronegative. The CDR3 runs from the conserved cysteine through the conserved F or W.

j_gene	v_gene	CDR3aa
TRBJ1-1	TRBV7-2	CASSASTGGWTEAFF
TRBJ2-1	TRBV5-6	CASSLPTVPRNEQFF
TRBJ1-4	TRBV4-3	CASSRTQMTGANEKLFF
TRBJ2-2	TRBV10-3	CAITGLAGTGELFF
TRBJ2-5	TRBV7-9	CASSLGQTPGETQYF
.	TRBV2	CASSEERIEQYF
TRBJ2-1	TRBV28	CASRTSGNAQGQFF
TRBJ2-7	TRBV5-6	CASSEWAVPHEQYF
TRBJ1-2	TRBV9	CASSGRQDGYGYTF
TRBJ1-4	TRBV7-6	CASSLGVLDRGGEKLFF
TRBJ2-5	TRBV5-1	CASSPGTGEIETQYF
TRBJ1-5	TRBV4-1	CASSQTVQGNQPQHF
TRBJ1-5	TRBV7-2	CASSPSRGGQPQHF
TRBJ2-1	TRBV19	CASSRRTGGYSYNEQFF
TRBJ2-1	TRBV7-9	CASSLAGGAGNEQFF
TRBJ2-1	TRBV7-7	CASSLGLAGTDEQFF
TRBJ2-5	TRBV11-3	CASSVGQGVSETQYF
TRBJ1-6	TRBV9	CASSEARQISPLHF
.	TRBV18	CASSPIARGSYEQYF
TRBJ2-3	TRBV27	CASSLHGERTGTDTQYF
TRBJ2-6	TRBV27	CASSLSSGANVLTF
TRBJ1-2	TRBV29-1	CSVEGEQGTDYGYTF
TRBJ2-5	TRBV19	CASSIIRQSETQYF
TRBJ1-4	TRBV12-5	CASGLDREGEKLFF
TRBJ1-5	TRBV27	CASSLKGTGTGALNQPQHF
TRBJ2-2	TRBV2	CASSEALRGTGELFF
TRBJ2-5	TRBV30	CAWSKTVQETQYF
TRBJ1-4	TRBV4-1	CASSQEQGSEKLFF
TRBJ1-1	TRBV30	CAWRQGLNTEAFF
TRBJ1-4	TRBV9	CASSPGTGNEKLFF
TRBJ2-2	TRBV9	CASSFPGQGPLVIGELFF
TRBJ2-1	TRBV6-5	CASRELAGGLNEQFF